This T cell receptor (beta chain) originates from a study of cytomegalovirus exposure and HLA in healthy donors. PCR employed 60 Vbeta and 13 Jbeta primers. Profiling relied on immunoSEQ multiplex PCR, and the TCRdb table lists in-frame clones only, not all of them. Of some 140,000 clones detected, 70% to 75% appear once; the ten largest clones hold around 1.2%. The germline V and J ends were trimmed by 2 bases and 6 bases, with 13 bases remaining between them. This CDR3 region has 15 residues. Germline CDR1 and CDR2: LGHNA and YNFKEQ. Study results and limitations: Per a later analysis, 16,951 TCR beta sequences showed association with HLA alleles at 0.05 false discovery rate. The majority of TCR sequences were rare, yet some public TCRs appeared in many donors. Cytomegalovirus-associated status was assigned to approximately 160 TCR beta chains.

Comment on this clone: The antigen remains unidentified.

This rearrangement joins TRBV4-2 to TRBJ1-4; D is ambiguous. The sequenced sample consisted of PBMCs. This sequence was found in a middle-aged woman in good health and CMV-seronegative. CDR3 DNA: TGTGCCAGCAGCCAACTAGGAGGGCAAGATGAAAAACTGTTTTTT. It codes for CASSQLGGQDEKLFF.